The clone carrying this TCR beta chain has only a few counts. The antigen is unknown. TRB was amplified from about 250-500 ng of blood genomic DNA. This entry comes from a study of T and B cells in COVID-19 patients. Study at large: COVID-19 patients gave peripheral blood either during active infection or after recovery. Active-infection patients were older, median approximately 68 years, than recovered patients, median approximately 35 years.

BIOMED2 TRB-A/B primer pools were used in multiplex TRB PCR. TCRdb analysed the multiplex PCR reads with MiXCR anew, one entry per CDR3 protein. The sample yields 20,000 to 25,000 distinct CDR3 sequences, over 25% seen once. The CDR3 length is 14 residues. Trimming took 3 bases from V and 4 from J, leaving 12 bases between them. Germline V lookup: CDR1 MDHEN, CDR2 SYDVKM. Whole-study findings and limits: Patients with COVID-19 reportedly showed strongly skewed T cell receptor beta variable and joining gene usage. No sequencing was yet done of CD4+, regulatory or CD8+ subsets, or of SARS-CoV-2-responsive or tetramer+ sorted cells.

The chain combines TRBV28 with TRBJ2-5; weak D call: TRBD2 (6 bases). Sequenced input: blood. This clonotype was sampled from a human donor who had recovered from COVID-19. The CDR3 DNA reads TGTGCCAGCAGTTTTGTGCAGGGAGGAGAGACCCAGTACTTC. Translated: CASSFVQGGETQYF.